The 31 T cell receptor beta chains given below trace back to one sample, sequenced in a study of T cells in Graves' hyperthyroidism and ophthalmopathy. The investigators amplified TCR beta CDR3 regions from RNA transcripts. HTBI primers were used for first-round RT-PCR of the TCR CDR3. Using its own MiXCR run on the multiplex PCR reads, TCRdb lists one record per CDR3 protein. The sample consists of hundreds of thousands of distinct CDR3 sequences, about 20% of them appearing once. Sequenced sample: blood. Source of these receptors: a man aged 35-49 years with Graves' ophthalmopathy.

The V and J genes are TRBV6-1 and TRBJ1-1, with 8 bases matching TRBD1. V lost 3 bases to trimming and J lost 2 bases; unmatched junction nucleotides: 14. CDR1 is MNHNS and CDR2 is SASEGT in the germline V gene. The CDR3 runs to 18 residues. As DNA, the CDR3 is TGTGCCAGCAGTGACAACCTGGACAGGGTGAGGAAAAACACTGAAGCTTTCTTT. The encoded protein is CASSDNLDRVRKNTEAFF.

The CDR3 sequence is CASSSNFPSGGRQETQYF. CDR3 bases: TGTGCCAGCAGTTCTAACTTCCCTAGCGGGGGACGCCAAGAGACCCAGTACTTC. The V call is TRBV12-3 or TRBV12-4, the J call TRBJ2-5, with TRBD2 matching over 10 bases. The ends lost 4 bases at V and 1 base at J; junction bases unmatched: 12. The CDR3 loop spans 18 amino acids.

This clonotype was counted between two and nine times. V and J are TRBV7-9 and TRBJ1-1; no reliable D call. The germline gives CDR1 SEHNR, CDR2 FQNEAQ (reference sequence). Trimming took 1 base from V and 1 from J, leaving 10 bases between them. The CDR3 totals 15 residues. The CDR3 region is CASSLDGGTNTEAFF. The CDR3 DNA sequence: TGTGCCAGCAGCTTAGATGGCGGTACGAACACTGAAGCTTTCTTT.

The rearrangement joins TRBV14 to TRBJ2-2, with D maybe TRBD2 (6 bases). This CDR3 region has 17 residues. V shed 0 bases and J shed 4 bases, with 15 bases lying between them. CDR1 is SGHDN, CDR2 FVKESK, per germline. CDR3 DNA: TGTGCCAGCAGCCAAGAGTCGAGTCTAGCGAGCACCGGGGAGCTGTTTTTT. Translated: CASSQESSLASTGELFF. Supplemented by reference TRBV14 and TRBJ2-2, the full variable domain reads EAGVTQFPSHSVIEKGQTVTLRCDPISGHDNLYWYRRVMGKEIKFLLHFVKESKQDESGMPNNRFLAERTGGTYSTLKVQPAELEDSGVYFCASSQESSLASTGELFFGEGSRLTVL.

V gene TRBV27 combines with J gene TRBJ2-4; TRBD1 might be the D (5 bases). V lost 3 bases to trimming and J lost 0 bases, with 12 bases between them. Germline assignment: CDR1 MNHEY and CDR2 SMNVEV (reference sequence). CDR3 length: 16 residues. The CDR3 protein is CASSLTVHLAKNIQYF. The CDR3 DNA reads TGTGCCAGCAGTTTGACAGTTCACCTAGCCAAAAACATTCAGTACTTC.

This clonotype was observed many times. Here the CDR3 DNA reads TGTGCCAGCAGACCAGGGGTGCCCTACGAGCAGTACTTC. It is translated as CASRPGVPYEQYF. This chain links TRBV28 with TRBJ2-7; TRBD1 might be the D (6 bases). This CDR3 is 13 amino acids long. The V gene lost 6 bases and the J gene lost 2 bases, with 11 bases spanning the gap. Germline V gene sequence: CDR1 MDHEN, CDR2 SYDVKM.

In its sample, this clonotype was seen a few times. The rearrangement joins TRBV25-1 to TRBJ2-7; TRBD2 aligns across 7 bases. CDR3 size: 15 residues. V lost 5 bases and J lost 9; bases outside the gene matches: 16. The germline CDR1 and CDR2 sequences are MGHDK and SYGVNS. CDR3 protein: CASSPRGGPDSGQYF. CDR3 in DNA: TGTGCCAGCAGTCCCCGGGGAGGGCCCGATTCGGGGCAGTACTTC.

This clonotype appeared many times. The chain is built from TRBV11-2 and TRBJ1-5; the D gene is possibly TRBD1 (6 bases). CDR1 is SGHAT and CDR2 is FQNNGV in the germline V gene. This CDR3 contains 17 residues. Trimming cost V 5 bases and J 4 bases, with 21 bases left between them. CDR3: CASSPTTSRDINQPQHF. In DNA, the CDR3 is TGTGCCAGCAGCCCAACCACATCCCGGGACATAAATCAGCCCCAGCATTTT.

Regarding this clonotype: This clone may be a read error of a much larger clone one base away. V usage is TRBV2 and J usage is TRBJ2-2; TRBD1 agrees at 8 bases. Germline-derived CDR1 and CDR2 are SNHLY and FYNNEI. Trimming cost V 6 bases and J 13 bases; bases outside gene matches: 10. This CDR3 contains 13 residues. The DNA for the CDR3 is TGTGCCAGCAGAGCAAGGGACAGGCTGTCGCTGTTTTTT. It yields the protein CASRARDRLSLFF. The full variable domain, its missing parts supplied by reference TRBV2 and TRBJ2-2, is EPEVTQTPSHQVTQMGQEVILRCVPISNHLYFYWYRQILGQKVEFLVSFYNNEISEKSEIFDDQFSVERPDGSNFTLKIRSTKLEDSAMYFCASRARDRLSLFFGEGSRLTVL.

This clonotype came up many times. This rearrangement joins TRBV28 to TRBJ2-7; D remains ambiguous. The germline V and J ends were trimmed by 5 bases and 7 bases, with 12 bases remaining between them. The CDR3 is 12 residues long. In germline, CDR1 is MDHEN, CDR2 SYDVKM. The chain's CDR3 is CASSPRSGEQYF. CDR3 bases: TGTGCCAGCAGTCCCAGATCCGGGGAGCAGTACTTC. Based on the CDR3 plus reference TRBV28 and TRBJ2-7, the full variable domain is DVKVTQSSRYLVKRTGEKVFLECVQDMDHENMFWYRQDPGLGLRLIYFSYDVKMKEKGDIPEGYSVSREKKERFSLILESASTNQTSMYLCASSPRSGEQYFGPGTRLTVT.

The chain has TRBV4-1 and TRBJ1-1; no firm D call. Looked up from germline, CDR1 is MGHRA and CDR2 is YSYEKL. There are 13 residues in the CDR3. V lost 7 bases, J lost 2 bases, and 11 bases lay in between. CDR3 DNA sequence: TGCGCCAGCACATTCGTGGGCAACACTGAAGCTTTCTTT. This gives the protein CASTFVGNTEAFF.

As concerns this clonotype: This may be a read error: a much more frequent sequence differs by one nucleotide. The chain joins TRBV28 to TRBJ2-7; no clear D. Trimming left V 2 bases short and J 3 bases short, with 8 bases between. The CDR3 is 13 amino acids. CDR1 is MDHEN and CDR2 is SYDVKM in the germline V gene. The CDR3 protein is CASSLPGFYEQYF. In DNA, the CDR3 is TGTGCCAGCAGTTTACCAGGATTCTACGAGCAGTACTTC.

This clonotype was counted a few times. The V call is TRBV27, the J call TRBJ2-3, with D possibly being TRBD2 (6 bases). Trimming left V 4 bases short and J 7 bases short, with 12 bases between. Germline loops: CDR1 MNHEY, CDR2 SMNVEV (reference sequence). The CDR3 length is 13 residues. The CDR3 region is CASSSQGRNTQYF. The CDR3 DNA reads TGTGCCAGCAGTTCCCAAGGGAGGAATACGCAGTATTTT.

There are many counts of this clonotype. The chain carries TRBV2 and TRBJ2-7, with no clear D. V lost 5 bases and J lost 8, with 16 bases in between. The CDR3 has 13 amino acids. From germline, CDR1 is SNHLY and CDR2 FYNNEI. The CDR3 region has the DNA TGTGCCAGCAGTTCCACCTCCGACATAAAGCAGTACTTC. Translation gives CASSSTSDIKQYF.

The table lists this clonotype with a few counts. The gene calls are TRBV20-1 and TRBJ1-2; the D gene is possibly TRBD1 (6 bases). The CDR3 length is 13 residues. The V and J ends lost 6 bases and 2 bases respectively, with 13 bases between them. Germline lookup yields CDR1 DFQATT and CDR2 SNEGSKA (reference sequence). This CDR3 is CSALPQGNYGYTF. The CDR3 DNA sequence: TGCAGTGCCCTCCCTCAGGGGAACTATGGCTACACCTTC.

The V and J genes are TRBV7-9 and TRBJ2-3; D not certain. CDR3 length: 13 residues. The germline CDR1 and CDR2 sequences are SEHNR and FQNEAQ (reference sequence). Trimming removed 3 bases from V and 3 bases from J, with 7 bases in between. CDR3 DNA: TGTGCCAGCAGCTTTACCGGAACAGATACGCAGTATTTT. It specifies CASSFTGTDTQYF.

With regard to this clonotype: An end of the junction differs from the germline gene, which may be a read error. The rearrangement uses TRBV12-3 or TRBV12-4 and TRBJ1-1; 7 nucleotides match TRBD1. This CDR3 comprises 13 residues. This CDR3 reads CTSSSTGVSEALF. The DNA for the CDR3 is TGTACCAGCAGTTCCACAGGGGTCTCTGAAGCTCTCTTT.

There are a few counts of this clonotype. V and J are TRBV3-1 and TRBJ1-4, with D possibly being TRBD1 (5 bases). This CDR3 contains 16 residues. CDR1 is LGHDT and CDR2 is YNNKEL in the germline V gene (reference sequence). The V end was cut by 4 bases, the J end by 12 bases, with 24 bases between. In DNA, the CDR3 is TGTGCCAGCAGCCTAAACTCCGGGACGCCCCTCTTGGAACTGTTTTTT. Protein sequence: CASSLNSGTPLLELFF. The whole variable domain, remainder taken from reference TRBV3-1 and TRBJ1-4, is DTAVSQTPKYLVTQMGNDKSIKCEQNLGHDTMYWYKQDSKKFLKIMFSYNNKELIINETVPNRFSPKSPDKAHLNLHINSLELGDSAVYFCASSLNSGTPLLELFFGSGTQLSVL.

This clonotype was seen ten or more times. J is TRBJ1-1 and V is TRBV10-3, with D possibly matching TRBD1 (5 bases). Germline CDR1 ENHRY, CDR2 SYGVKD. The CDR3 runs 16 residues. The V gene lost 0 bases and the J gene lost 1 base, with 12 bases spanning the gap. The CDR3 DNA sequence: TGTGCCATCAGTGAGTCGACGGGGCTGGGGAACACTGAAGCTTTCTTT. It specifies CAISESTGLGNTEAFF.

The chain combines TRBV5-6 with TRBJ2-7, with D tentatively TRBD2 (7 bases). This CDR3 is 14 amino acids long. Germline CDR1 is SGHDT and CDR2 is YYEEEE. The ends were cut back, 3 bases at V and 6 bases at J, with 16 bases in the middle. CDR3 sequence reads: CASSSGGLGFEQYF. DNA for the CDR3: TGTGCCAGCAGCTCCGGGGGGCTTGGTTTCGAGCAGTACTTC.

This clonotype was seen repeatedly, ten times or more. V is TRBV27 and J is TRBJ1-1; possible D gene TRBD1, 6 bases. Germline CDR1 reads MNHEY; CDR2 reads SMNVEV (reference sequence). This CDR3 has 14 residues. The V gene lost 6 bases and the J gene lost 6 bases, with 17 bases spanning the gap. The CDR3 bases are TGTGCCAGCAGCCCGACCTGGGGGCGGGCTGAAGCTTTCTTT. Protein: CASSPTWGRAEAFF.

The V and J genes are TRBV7-9 and TRBJ2-7, with D unresolved. There are 13 residues in the CDR3. Germline V gene data show CDR1 as SEHNR and CDR2 as FQNEAQ (reference sequence). The V and J ends lost 8 bases and 1 base respectively, with 12 bases between them. The CDR3 DNA is TGTGCCAGCCAGGAGTACCTTTCCTACGAGCAGTACTTC. It translates to CASQEYLSYEQYF. Looking up the rest from reference TRBV7-9 and TRBJ2-7 gives the full variable domain: DTGVSQNPRHKITKRGQNVTFRCDPISEHNRLYWYRQTLGQGPEFLTYFQNEAQLEKSRLLSDRFSAERPKGSFSTLEIQRTEQGDSAMYLCASQEYLSYEQYFGPGTRLTVT.

The chain employs TRBV12-3 or TRBV12-4 and TRBJ2-1; 9 nucleotides agree with TRBD2. CDR3 size: 15 residues. The J segment lost 10 bases and the V segment lost 5 bases, leaving 12 bases of the junction unmatched. CDR3 DNA sequence: TGTGCCAGCAGTCTCCTAGCGGGAACCCGCGGGGAGCAGTTCTTC. This gives the protein CASSLLAGTRGEQFF.

CDR3 amino acids: CASSIDRGDTQYF. In nucleotides, the CDR3 is TGTGCCAGCAGCATTGACAGGGGTGATACGCAGTATTTT. V usage is TRBV7-2 and J usage is TRBJ2-3, with 8 bases identical to TRBD1. The J segment lost 6 bases and the V segment lost 5 bases, leaving 4 bases of the junction unmatched. The germline V gene encodes CDR1 SGHTA and CDR2 FQGNSA. This CDR3 contains 13 residues.

This clonotype was detected ten times or more. The V and J genes are TRBV2 and TRBJ2-7, with 9 bases that match TRBD2. Germline V gene data show CDR1 as SNHLY and CDR2 as FYNNEI. Trimming removed 9 bases from V and 2 bases from J; junction bases left unmatched: 5. The CDR3 is 13 amino acids. This CDR3 is CARGAGGTYEQYF. Written as DNA, the CDR3 is TGTGCCAGGGGGGCGGGAGGGACCTACGAGCAGTACTTC.

This clonotype has at least ten counts. Here the CDR3 reads CASSYRMSYNEQFF. The CDR3 DNA sequence: TGTGCCAGCAGTTACAGGATGTCCTACAATGAGCAGTTCTTC. The rearrangement uses TRBV6-5 and TRBJ2-1; D is ambiguous. Trimming left V 2 bases short and J 1 base short, with 6 bases between. Germline V gene lookup returns CDR1 MNHEY and CDR2 SVGAGI. The CDR3 is made up of 14 amino acids.

This clonotype was seen only a few times. This chain connects TRBV18 to TRBJ1-1, with 8 bases lining up with TRBD1. The CDR3 contains 18 residues. Germline trimming cut 2 bases from V and 1 base from J; bases unmatched to any gene: 12. Germline V gene lookup returns CDR1 KGHSH and CDR2 LQKENI. CDR3 loop: CASSPWGIRGHGNTEAFF. In nucleotides, the CDR3 is TGTGCCAGCTCACCATGGGGGATCAGGGGGCACGGGAACACTGAAGCTTTCTTT.

This clonotype has more than one count but fewer than ten. The chain uses TRBV9 and TRBJ2-3; 8 bases map to TRBD2. This CDR3 spans 15 amino acids. After removal of 4 bases from V and 4 bases from J, the junction contained 8 bases not matched to a gene. Germline loops: CDR1 SGDLS, CDR2 YYNGEE. The CDR3 here is CASSPGAGGADTQYF. DNA for the CDR3: TGTGCCAGCAGCCCCGGGGCGGGAGGTGCAGATACGCAGTATTTT.

V gene TRBV10-3 combines with J gene TRBJ1-2; perhaps TRBD1 as D (5 bases). The CDR3 covers 12 residues. Germline values: CDR1 ENHRY, CDR2 SYGVKD. Trimming removed 6 bases at V and 5 bases at J, with 10 bases between. The CDR3 sequence: CAISEGTYGYTF. The CDR3 DNA reads TGTGCCATCAGCGAAGGGACTTATGGCTACACCTTC.

The V call is TRBV5-1, the J call TRBJ2-5; tentatively, D is TRBD2 (7 bases). The CDR3 length is 18 residues. CDR1 SGHRS and CDR2 YFSETQ come from the germline V gene. Trimming pared 4 bases from V and 2 bases from J, leaving 24 bases between. In nucleotides, the CDR3 is TGCGCCAGCAGCCCGGGAGGCTCTCTCGGGGGCCCTCAAGAGACCCAGTACTTC. The encoded protein is CASSPGGSLGGPQETQYF.

The chain uses TRBV24-1 and TRBJ2-5; 11 bases agree with TRBD2. Germline trimming cut 4 bases from V and 5 bases from J; bases unmatched to any gene: 8. CDR1 KGHDR and CDR2 SFDVKD come from the germline V gene. The CDR3 is made up of 16 amino acids. CDR3 residues: CATSEGASGGRETQYF. CDR3 nucleotides: TGTGCCACCAGTGAGGGGGCTAGCGGGGGGCGGGAGACCCAGTACTTC.